The present T cell receptor beta chain was sequenced within a study of immune evolution from preneoplasia to lung adenocarcinoma. Points from the study as a whole: Normal lung had highest clonality; later lesions appeared denser, more diverse.

Two lung cancer pathologists independently confirmed each histologic diagnosis. Trimming removed 0 bases from V and 8 bases from J; junction bases left unmatched: 5. Germline V CDR1 and CDR2: MGHRA, YSYEKL. CDR3 size: 15 residues. Sequencing used immunoSEQ multiplex PCR; TCRdb keeps in-frame clones, though not all of them. The sample contains fewer than 10,000 clones, approximately 79% of which appear only once. Only a few counts were recorded for this clone. Its specificity is unknown. The receptor comes from a person of 80 years or more with lung adenocarcinoma. The specimen was FFPE lung adenocarcinoma in situ tissue. The chain couples TRBV4-1 to TRBJ2-1; 9 positions agree with TRBD1. The CDR3 DNA reads TGCGCCAGCAGCCAAGATATGGGACAGGGCTATGAGCAGTTCTTC. It yields the protein CASSQDMGQGYEQFF.